The next 13 T cell receptor beta chains were all read from a single sample in a study of cytomegalovirus exposure and HLA in healthy donors. Primers: 60 Vbeta forward and 13 Jbeta reverse. Libraries were prepared by immunoSEQ multiplex PCR; TCRdb keeps only in-frame clonotypes and omits some of them. In the table there are some 200,000 clones, about 80% of which are singletons. Sequenced material: PBMCs. These receptors originate from a middle-aged man in good health and CMV-seronegative.

Only a few counts were recorded for this clone. V usage is TRBV28 and J usage is TRBJ1-5; TRBD1 agrees at 10 bases. V shed 5 bases, J shed 7 bases, and the junction held 11 bases outside the gene matches. The CDR3 spans 16 residues. In germline, CDR1 is MDHEN, CDR2 SYDVKM. In nucleotides, the CDR3 is TGTGCCAGCAGTCCACCGACGACAGGGGGCGGACAGCCCCAGCATTTT. The encoded protein is CASSPPTTGGGQPQHF.

CDR3 bases: TGTGCCAGCAGCCTACACAGGGGGCCGGGCACTGAAGCTTTCTTT. It encodes CASSLHRGPGTEAFF. The rearrangement uses TRBV7-3 and TRBJ1-1, with 9 bases fitting TRBD1. Germline CDR1 reads SGHTA; CDR2 reads FQGTGA. This CDR3 region has 15 residues. V gave up 5 bases and J gave up 4 bases; unmatched junction bases: 8. Combining the CDR3 with reference TRBV7-3 and TRBJ1-1 gives the whole variable domain GAGVSQTPSNKVTEKGKYVELRCDPISGHTALYWYRQSLGQGPEFLIYFQGTGAADDSGLPNDRFFAVRPEGSVSTLKIQRTERGDSAVYLCASSLHRGPGTEAFFGQGTRLTVV.

This rearrangement joins TRBV12-5 to TRBJ2-1, with 8 bases lining up with TRBD1. In germline, CDR1 is LGHNT, CDR2 FRNRAP. The CDR3 contains 17 residues. V shed 2 bases, J shed 4 bases, and the junction held 10 bases outside the gene matches. CDR3 in DNA: TGTGCTAGTGGTTTGCCCTCTGCCGACAGGGGATACAATGAGCAGTTCTTC. Residues: CASGLPSADRGYNEQFF. The variable domain in full, completed from reference TRBV12-5 and TRBJ2-1, reads DARVTQTPRHKVTEMGQEVTMRCQPILGHNTVFWYRQTMMQGLELLAYFRNRAPLDDSGMPKDRFSAEMPDATLATLKIQPSEPRDSAVYFCASGLPSADRGYNEQFFGPGTRLTVL.

This sequence joins TRBV5-6 and TRBJ2-3; 13 bases fit TRBD2. J was trimmed by 6 bases and V by 5 bases; bases with no gene match: 9. Germline assignment: CDR1 SGHDT and CDR2 YYEEEE. The CDR3 is made up of 16 amino acids. The CDR3 spells CASRSSGLAGSDTQYF. The CDR3 region has the DNA TGTGCCAGCAGGTCATCGGGACTAGCGGGGTCGGATACGCAGTATTTT.

The chain uses TRBV30 and TRBJ2-3, with D possibly matching TRBD2 (5 bases). The V and J ends lost 2 bases and 3 bases respectively, with 15 bases between them. Germline CDR1 GTSNPN, CDR2 SVGIG (reference sequence). This CDR3 region has 15 residues. The CDR3 region is CAWSWASPGTDTQYF. The CDR3 coding sequence is TGTGCCTGGAGTTGGGCTAGCCCCGGGACAGATACGCAGTATTTT. Full variable domain (missing parts from reference TRBV30 and TRBJ2-3): SQTIHQWPATLVQPVGSPLSLECTVEGTSNPNLYWYRQAAGRGLQLLFYSVGIGQISSEVPQNLSASRPQDRQFILSSKKLLLSDSGFYLCAWSWASPGTDTQYFGPGTRLTVL.

J is TRBJ2-3 and V is TRBV4-1; 7 bases line up with TRBD2. Losses at the gene ends were 2 bases for V and 0 bases for J; bases not matched to a gene: 2. This CDR3 is built from 15 residues. Germline loops: CDR1 MGHRA, CDR2 YSYEKL. CDR3 in amino acids: CASSQLGLSTDTQYF. CDR3 DNA sequence: TGCGCCAGCAGCCAATTGGGACTAAGCACAGATACGCAGTATTTT.

In this sample, this clone turned up once. V is TRBV5-4 and J is TRBJ2-5, with 11 bases fitting TRBD2. The CDR3 loop spans 15 amino acids. Looked up from germline, CDR1 is SGHNT and CDR2 is YYREEE (reference sequence). The V segment lost 3 bases and the J segment 3 bases; nucleotides outside the gene matches: 4. Here the CDR3 reads CASSSRSGGEETQYF. The CDR3 nucleotides are TGTGCCAGCAGCTCCCGTAGCGGGGGGGAAGAGACCCAGTACTTC.

The rearrangement links TRBV4-1 to TRBJ2-2; 10 positions agree with TRBD1. This CDR3 is 18 amino acids long. V was clipped by 4 bases and J by 7 bases; unmatched bases: 15. Germline lookup yields CDR1 MGHRA and CDR2 YSYEKL. The CDR3 region is CASSRGPGQGRTSGELFF. The CDR3 bases are TGCGCCAGCAGCCGGGGGCCGGGACAGGGGAGAACAAGCGGGGAGCTGTTTTTT.

This chain uses TRBV5-1 with TRBJ2-1, with 10 bases aligning to TRBD2. V lost 5 bases to trimming and J lost 6 bases; unmatched junction nucleotides: 11. Germline CDR1 SGHRS, CDR2 YFSETQ. The CDR3 contains 16 residues. CDR3 sequence: CASRYLAGVSSNEQFF. The CDR3 coding sequence is TGCGCCAGCAGATATCTAGCGGGAGTATCGTCCAATGAGCAGTTCTTC.

The CDR3 nucleotides read TGTGCCATCAGTGAGTCTTGGGACAGGGAAGCTTTCTTT. Encoded protein: CAISESWDREAFF. The V gene is TRBV10-3, the J gene TRBJ1-1; 8 bases fit TRBD1. Trimming at V came to 0 bases and at J to 8 bases, leaving 2 bases not matched to a gene. Germline loops: CDR1 ENHRY, CDR2 SYGVKD. This CDR3 contains 13 residues.

The chain carries TRBV27 and TRBJ2-7; D may be TRBD1 (6 bases). Trimming removed 0 bases from V and 5 bases from J, with 11 bases in between. The CDR3 consists of 14 residues. The V gene's germline CDR1 is MNHEY and CDR2 SMNVEV (reference sequence). In nucleotides, the CDR3 is TGTGCCAGCAGTTTATCGGTAACAGGGAACGAGCAGTACTTC. It is translated as CASSLSVTGNEQYF.

The chain links TRBV7-2 to TRBJ2-5; TRBD2 matches at 12 bases. CDR1 is SGHTA, CDR2 FQGNSA, per germline. The ends lost 6 bases at V and 7 bases at J; junction bases unmatched: 3. The CDR3 loop spans 13 amino acids. CDR3 amino acids: CASRLAGGGTQYF. As DNA, the CDR3 is TGTGCCAGCAGACTAGCGGGGGGTGGGACCCAGTACTTC.

CDR3 sequence: CASSLRTAQETQYF. In DNA form, the CDR3 reads TGTGCCAGCAGTTTACGGACAGCCCAAGAGACCCAGTACTTC. The chain joins TRBV13 to TRBJ2-5; D perhaps matches TRBD1 (6 bases). The CDR3 runs 14 residues. The germline gives CDR1 PRHDT, CDR2 FYEKMQ (reference sequence). The V end lost 6 bases, the J end lost 1 base, and 12 bases lay between the germline ends.